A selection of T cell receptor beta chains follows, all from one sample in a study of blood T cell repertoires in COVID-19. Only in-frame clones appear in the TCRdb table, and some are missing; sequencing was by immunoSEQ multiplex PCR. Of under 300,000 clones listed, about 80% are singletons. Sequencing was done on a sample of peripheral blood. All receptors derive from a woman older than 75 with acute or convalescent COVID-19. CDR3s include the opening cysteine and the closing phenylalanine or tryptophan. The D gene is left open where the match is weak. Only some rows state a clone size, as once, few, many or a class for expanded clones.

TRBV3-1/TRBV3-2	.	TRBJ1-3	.	TGTGCCAGCAGCCAAGATTTCGGTTTAACCATATATTTT	CASSQDFGLTIYF
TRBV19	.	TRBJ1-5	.	TGTGCCAGTAGTATAGTTCAGTGGCGGAATAGCAATCAGCCCCAGCATTTT	CASSIVQWRNSNQPQHF
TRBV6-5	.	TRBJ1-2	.	TGTGCCAGCTTCTCCAACTATGGCTACACCTTC	CASFSNYGYTF
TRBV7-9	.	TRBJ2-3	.	TGTGCCAGCAGTCCATGGGAGGCCACGGGAGTACCAGATACGCAGTATTTT	CASSPWEATGVPDTQYF
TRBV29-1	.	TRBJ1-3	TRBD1	TGCAGCGTCCGTTCAGGGGGAAACTCTGGAAACACCATATATTTT	CSVRSGGNSGNTIYF
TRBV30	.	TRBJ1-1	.	TGTGCCTGGACCGCATTGGGAGGGGACACTGAAGCTTTCTTT	CAWTALGGDTEAFF
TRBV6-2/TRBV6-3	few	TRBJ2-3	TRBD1	TGTGCCAGCAGTTACGAGACAGGGAGATTGACTACAGATACGCAGTATTTT	CASSYETGRLTTDTQYF
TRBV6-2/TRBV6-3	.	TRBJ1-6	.	TGTGCCAGCAGTTACTCGACAGTTCAGGCCCTCCACTTT	CASSYSTVQALHF
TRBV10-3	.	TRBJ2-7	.	TGTGCCATCAGTACAATAACTAGCGAGCAGTACTTC	CAISTITSEQYF
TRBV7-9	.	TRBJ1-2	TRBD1	TGTGCCAGCAGTCGGGACAGCTTTTATGGCTACACCTTC	CASSRDSFYGYTF
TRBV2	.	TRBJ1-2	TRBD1	TGTGCCAGCAGTGAATGGGGGACAGGTGCTAACTATGGCTACACCTTC	CASSEWGTGANYGYTF
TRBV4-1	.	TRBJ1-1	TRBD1	TGCGCCAGCAGCCCACAGGGGTGGGACACTGAAGCTTTCTTT	CASSPQGWDTEAFF
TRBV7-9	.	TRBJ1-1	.	TGTGCCAGCAGTCTTATGACAGGGAACACTGAAGCTTTCTTT	CASSLMTGNTEAFF
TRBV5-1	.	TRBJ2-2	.	TGCGCCAGCAGCTTAATAGCTGCCAACACCGGGGAGCTGTTTTTT	CASSLIAANTGELFF
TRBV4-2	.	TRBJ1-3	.	TGTGCCAGCAGCCAAGATCCGGGGAACTCTGGAAACACCATATATTTT	CASSQDPGNSGNTIYF
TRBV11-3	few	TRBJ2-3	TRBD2	TGTGCCAGCAGCTTGGCTAGCGGGGGGGCCCCAGATACGCAGTATTTT	CASSLASGGAPDTQYF
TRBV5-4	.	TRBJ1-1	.	TGTGCCAGCAGCTTGGGCGGCTCGATGAACACTGAAGCTTTCTTT	CASSLGGSMNTEAFF
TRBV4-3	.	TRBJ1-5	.	TGCGCCAGCAGCCAAGACCGGGGGAGCAATCAGCCCCAGCATTTT	CASSQDRGSNQPQHF
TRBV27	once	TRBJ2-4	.	TGTGCCAGCAGTAAATCGGGGAAGGGTCTGGCCAAAAACATTCAGTACTTC	CASSKSGKGLAKNIQYF